This T cell receptor (beta chain) was sequenced during a study of identical twins. Template switching added a universal primer site; cDNA carried unique molecular identifiers. MiXCR, applied by TCRdb to the 5' RACE reads, yields one record per CDR3 protein. Counted here are roughly 540,000 distinct CDR3 sequences, roughly 21% occurring once; the ten biggest clones make up 0.91%. A few counts support this clonotype. The germline V and J ends were trimmed by 3 bases and 3 bases, with 15 bases remaining between them. Germline lookup yields CDR1 SGHDT and CDR2 YYEEEE. This CDR3 spans 15 amino acids. These data were likewise used in another study, on T cells expressing NK-cell markers. From that report: Researchers got TCR beta repertoires out of sorted CD3+CD56+NKG2C+, CD3+CD56+NKG2C- and CD3+CD56-NKG2C+ T cells. The authors sequenced eight donors, of whom seven were HCMV-seropositive and one was seronegative. Whether the expanded NKG2C+ T cell clones recognized HCMV remained unclear.

The chain recombines TRBV5-6 with TRBJ1-1; D gene unclear. The sequenced sample was CD4+ T cells sorted from blood. The source is a woman in her late teens or twenties in good health. This CDR3 reads CASSSHLRPDTEAFF. CDR3 bases: TGTGCCAGCAGCTCGCATCTTAGACCGGACACTGAAGCTTTCTTT.